The entry below describes one TCR beta chain. This sample was included in a study of blood T cell repertoires in COVID-19. The overall study: The samples span acute and convalescent COVID-19 from the United States, Italy and Spain. In each case, the material was cDNA or gDNA derived from T cells, B-cell-depleted T cells, or PBMCs.

Per the authors' pipeline: For nucleated cells, counts were estimated from reference gene primer amplification. Method: immunoSEQ multiplex PCR; TCRdb's copy keeps in-frame clones and lacks some. Clone size and the V and J calls come from that table; the DNA yielded D and trimming. This table has 280,000 or so clones, around 91% appearing once. This CDR3 spans 14 amino acids. The V segment lost 3 bases and the J segment 8 bases; nucleotides outside the gene matches: 7. CDR1 is LGHNA and CDR2 is YSLEER in the germline V gene. This clonotype was sampled from a woman aged 55-75 years with acute or convalescent COVID-19. Sequencing used peripheral blood. This chain links TRBV4-3 with TRBJ1-1; TRBD1 matches 9 bases. The DNA for the CDR3 is TGCGCCAGCAGCCATACAGGGGGCGCGTTGGAAGCTTTCTTT. Its protein product is CASSHTGGALEAFF.